This TCR beta chain came from a study of OX40 agonist ivuxolimab in advanced cancers. Context from the whole study: The costimulatory receptor OX40 (CD134) was targeted by ivuxolimab, a fully human IgG2 agonistic monoclonal antibody. Three dose-escalation patients achieved partial responses, one with hepatocellular carcinoma and two with cutaneous melanoma. In the dose-escalation cohort, more than 80% of patients were male, and the mean age was 60 years with a range of roughly 20 to 80. Among the roughly 50 dose-escalation patients, roughly 20 had hepatocellular carcinoma, about 15 melanoma, 9 renal cell carcinoma and 9 head and neck cancer. Prior anti-PD-1, anti-PD-L1 or anti-CTLA-4 therapy was permitted, and approximately 42% of dose-escalation patients had received checkpoint inhibitors. The purpose of peripheral TCRbeta sequencing was to test whether ivuxolimab changed TCR sequence diversity and led to clonal T-cell expansion. Intravenous ivuxolimab was administered to patients every 2 weeks at six dose levels: 0.01, 0.1, 0.3, 1.5, 3 and 10 mg/kg. The paper covers the monotherapy dose-escalation part of the phase I ivuxolimab trial, which included N = 52 patients. Overall study results and their limits: On average, CD8+ T cells showed more expanded clones than CD4+ T cells after ivuxolimab. In the 0.1-3.0 mg/kg groups, partial responders were among the patients with the lowest normalized peripheral clonal expansion, particularly in CD8+ T cells. Which antigens the clonally expanded peripheral T cells were specific for was not determined. Low levels of normalized T-cell clonal expansion were also seen in some nonresponding patients. At doses of 0.1 to 3.0 mg/kg, clonal expansion of both CD4+ and CD8+ blood T cells was observed from baseline to week 6.

Details on this clone: This receptor's antigen is unknown. Base qualities are not recorded, but no much larger clone differs from it by a single base.

Genomic DNA was isolated from the sorted cells so that the TCRbeta CDR3 region could be sequenced. TCRbeta CDR3 regions were sequenced using the immunoSEQ Assay. Sourced from immuneACCESS, this table was stored by TCRdb with only in-frame sequences that have V and J called. A share of the clones is absent; for the studies checked, an unresolved V gene accounts for under half, and the remainder has no known explanation. Recorded for this sample are roughly 56,000 clones; 82% of them occurred a single time. Over 3% of the sample belongs to the ten largest clones. The germline ends are 10 bases apart after V is trimmed by 4 bases and J by 0 bases. Sequences MNHEY (CDR1) and SVGAGI (CDR2) are obtained from the germline V gene. The CDR3 numbers 15 residues from cysteine through phenylalanine. The sequence is cut down to CDR3 DNA, 45 bases in frame from base 1. The trial excluded patients who had a history of autoimmune disease or were on systemic immunosuppression. Peripheral blood for TCR sequencing was collected from all dose cohorts at baseline, on cycle 4 day 1, and on cycle 7 day 1. Samples were obtained from an open-label, multicenter, first-in-human phase I dose-escalation trial of ivuxolimab. Adults with locally advanced or metastatic head and neck squamous cell, hepatocellular, melanoma or renal cell carcinoma were enrolled in the trial. CD4+ and CD8+ T cells were sorted separately from peripheral blood before TCR sequencing.

Specimen: CD4+ or CD8+ T cells sorted from blood, collected in a trial of the OX40 agonist ivuxolimab. The chain was built from TRBV6-5 and TRBJ1-3, and possibly TRBD1, on 6 matching bases. This TCR was sampled from an adult with an advanced solid tumor such as melanoma, head and neck, liver or kidney cancer. The bases are TGTGCCAGCAGTTCGGGGGCCCTCTCTGGAAACACCATATATTTT. Its amino acids are CASSSGALSGNTIYF.